The clone carrying this T cell receptor beta chain has more than one count but fewer than ten. The PCR had 60 Vbeta and 13 Jbeta primers. Method: immunoSEQ multiplex PCR; TCRdb's copy keeps in-frame clones and lacks some. Of some 150,000 clones listed, roughly 77% are singletons. The V gene's germline CDR1 is MNHEY and CDR2 SVGAGI. After removal of 6 bases from V and 3 bases from J, the junction contained 4 bases not matched to a gene. CDR3 length equals 13 residues. This specimen comes from a study of cytomegalovirus exposure and HLA in healthy donors. The chain combines TRBV6-5 with TRBJ1-1; 7 bases map to TRBD1. The sequence came from a man aged 40-55 years in good health and CMV-seronegative. The specimen sequenced was PBMCs. The CDR3 region is CASRSTGYTEAFF. The CDR3 DNA is TGTGCCAGCAGGTCGACAGGGTACACTGAAGCTTTCTTT.